The clone carrying this TCR beta chain was seen once. These data come from a study of blood T cell repertoires in COVID-19. Study summary: Italy, Spain and the United States were the sources of the convalescent and acute COVID-19 samples.

As originally analysed: The assay estimated nucleated cells by amplifying reference gene primers. Clones were read by immunoSEQ multiplex PCR, and TCRdb kept only the in-frame ones, dropping some. The V and J calls and the clone size are those of that table, but D and trimming were determined from the DNA. The sample has tens of thousands of clones; about 92% are singletons. Trimming removed 4 bases from V and 8 bases from J; junction bases left unmatched: 20. The germline gives CDR1 SEHNR, CDR2 FQNEAQ (reference sequence). The CDR3 has 18 residues. The chain has TRBV7-9 and TRBJ1-3; TRBD1 matches 7 bases. The sequence came from an elderly woman with acute or convalescent COVID-19. The sequencing sample was made of peripheral blood. The CDR3 DNA sequence: TGTGCCAGCAGCTCAATTGTGGGACAGACTTCCAAGACGGACACCATATATTTT. As protein: CASSSIVGQTSKTDTIYF.